These 30 T cell receptor beta chains were sequenced from one sample in a study of blood T cell repertoires in COVID-19. Method: immunoSEQ multiplex PCR; TCRdb's copy keeps in-frame clones and lacks some. The sample consists of more than 90,000 clones, roughly nine tenths of them appearing once. The sample taken for sequencing was peripheral blood. These TCRs come from a man in his forties or fifties with acute or convalescent COVID-19.

V is TRBV2 and J is TRBJ2-2, with TRBD1 as a possible D gene (5 bases). Germline-derived CDR1 and CDR2 are SNHLY and FYNNEI. The CDR3 has 13 amino acids. The V and J ends lost 10 bases and 2 bases respectively, with 11 bases between them. In DNA form, the CDR3 reads TGTGCCAAGGGGCTCCGAAACACCGGGGAGCTGTTTTTT. Its translation is CAKGLRNTGELFF.

This clone turned up a few times. This rearrangement joins TRBV5-1 to TRBJ2-2; tentatively, D is TRBD2 (5 bases). There are 17 residues in the CDR3. Per the germline V gene, CDR1 is SGHRS and CDR2 is YFSETQ. V lost 0 bases and J lost 7, with 19 bases in between. The DNA of the CDR3 is TGCGCCAGCAGCTTGGCCGGGAAGGGTGGACTCAGCGGGGAGCTGTTTTTT. This encodes CASSLAGKGGLSGELFF.

This chain uses TRBV3-1 (or the pseudogene TRBV3-2) with TRBJ1-4, with 8 bases identical to TRBD1. V gave up 3 bases and J gave up 7 bases; unmatched junction bases: 7. The CDR3 covers 15 residues. Germline V gene data show CDR1 as LGHDT and CDR2 as YNNKEL (reference sequence). The CDR3 protein is CASSQRTGQGEKLFF. The CDR3 DNA reads as TGTGCCAGCAGCCAGCGGACAGGGCAGGGTGAAAAACTGTTTTTT.

This chain connects TRBV30 to TRBJ1-4, with TRBD1 as a possible D gene (6 bases). There are 15 residues in the CDR3. The germline V gene has CDR1 GTSNPN and CDR2 SVGIG (reference sequence). V was trimmed by 3 bases and J by 4 bases, leaving 15 bases between them. CDR3 bases: TGTGCCTGGAGGGAGAACAGGGTCGGTAATGAAAAACTGTTTTTT. Its protein is CAWRENRVGNEKLFF. Drawing the rest from reference TRBV30 and TRBJ1-4, the complete variable domain is SQTIHQWPATLVQPVGSPLSLECTVEGTSNPNLYWYRQAAGRGLQLLFYSVGIGQISSEVPQNLSASRPQDRQFILSSKKLLLSDSGFYLCAWRENRVGNEKLFFGSGTQLSVL.

This clone was seen just once. This chain links TRBV7-6 with TRBJ2-5, with 9 positions matching TRBD2. The CDR3 is 17 amino acids. The germline V gene encodes CDR1 SGHVS and CDR2 FNYEAQ. J gave up 5 bases and V 7 bases, and 17 bases lay outside the gene matches. The CDR3 loop reads CASKLSVAGGGVETQYF. The CDR3 bases are TGTGCCAGCAAACTATCCGTCGCGGGGGGGGGCGTTGAGACCCAGTACTTC.

The chain recombines TRBV27 with TRBJ1-4, with 9 bases identical to TRBD1. J lost 7 bases, V lost 6 bases, and 9 bases had no gene match. The CDR3 runs to 15 residues. CDR1 is MNHEY and CDR2 is SMNVEV in the germline V gene (reference sequence). The CDR3 sequence is CASRPSGTGSEKLFF. The CDR3 region has the DNA TGTGCCAGCAGACCTTCGGGGACAGGGAGTGAAAAACTGTTTTTT.

The gene calls are TRBV11-2 and TRBJ1-1, with D hard to call. The germline CDR1 and CDR2 sequences are SGHAT and FQNNGV. The CDR3 runs 12 residues. Trimming pared 1 base from V and 5 bases from J, leaving 5 bases between. The CDR3 nucleotides are TGTGCCAGCAGCTTAGGTCTGACTGAAGCTTTCTTT. Translated, it gives CASSLGLTEAFF. Full variable domain (rest looked up from reference TRBV11-2 and TRBJ1-1): EAGVAQSPRYKIIEKRQSVAFWCNPISGHATLYWYQQILGQGPKLLIQFQNNGVVDDSQLPKDRFSAERLKGVDSTLKIQPAKLEDSAVYLCASSLGLTEAFFGQGTRLTVV.

The gene calls are TRBV7-9 and TRBJ2-1; tentative D call: TRBD1 (6 bases). The CDR3 consists of 13 residues. Between the trimmed V and J ends, which lost 2 bases and 6 bases, there was a span of 8 bases. The V gene's germline CDR1 is SEHNR and CDR2 FQNEAQ (reference sequence). The CDR3 spells CASSLNRANEQFF. The CDR3 region has the DNA TGTGCCAGCAGCTTAAACAGGGCCAATGAGCAGTTCTTC.

The chain has TRBV6-5 and TRBJ1-4; 7 nucleotides line up with TRBD1. With 0 bases clipped from V and 8 bases from J, the junction kept 6 bases outside the gene matches. The CDR3 has 15 amino acids. Germline V gives CDR1 MNHEY, CDR2 SVGAGI. The CDR3 DNA reads TGTGCCAGCAGTTACTCGTTGACAGGGTCAGAAAAACTGTTTTTT. Protein product: CASSYSLTGSEKLFF.

J is TRBJ1-2 and V is TRBV30, with 9 bases identical to TRBD1. The V gene end was trimmed by 5 bases and the J gene end by 4 bases; junction bases not matched to a gene: 11. Germline V gene data show CDR1 as GTSNPN and CDR2 as SVGIG (reference sequence). The CDR3 is 15 residues long. The CDR3 loop reads CAWWWGQGKAYGYTF. In DNA, the CDR3 is TGTGCCTGGTGGTGGGGACAGGGAAAGGCCTATGGCTACACCTTC.

This chain joins TRBV7-2 and TRBJ2-2; 9 bases are a match to TRBD2. The CDR3 extends over 15 amino acids. The ends lost 1 base at V and 5 bases at J; junction bases unmatched: 2. Germline V gives CDR1 SGHTA, CDR2 FQGNSA. CDR3 DNA: TGTGCCAGCAGCTTAGGCGGGGGGGGAACCGGGGAGCTGTTTTTT. Protein: CASSLGGGGTGELFF.

The rearrangement uses TRBV6-5 and TRBJ1-4; D not resolved. The CDR3 totals 13 residues. V was pared by 2 bases and J by 7 bases, with 8 bases between. CDR1 MNHEY and CDR2 SVGAGI come from the germline V gene. CDR3: CASSYERGEKLFF. The CDR3, as DNA: TGTGCCAGCAGTTACGAGCGTGGTGAAAAACTGTTTTTT.

This CDR3 is CASSFGRGGSDTQYF. In DNA form, the CDR3 reads TGTGCCAGTAGTTTTGGGCGGGGGGGCTCAGATACGCAGTATTTT. The chain recombines TRBV19 with TRBJ2-3, with TRBD2 identical over 9 bases. V shed 5 bases, J shed 4 bases, and the junction held 7 bases outside the gene matches. Germline values: CDR1 LNHDA, CDR2 SQIVND (reference sequence). There are 15 residues in the CDR3.

This clone appeared a few times. The V gene is TRBV11-2, the J gene TRBJ1-1, with TRBD1 identical over 9 bases. Unmatched junction bases numbered 3, after V lost 3 bases and J lost 4 bases. The CDR3 has 14 residues. Germline CDR1 and CDR2: SGHAT and FQNNGV. The CDR3 reads CASSLTGGGTEAFF. The CDR3, as DNA: TGTGCCAGCAGCTTGACAGGGGGGGGCACTGAAGCTTTCTTT.

V is TRBV6-1 and J is TRBJ1-2; D perhaps matches TRBD1 (5 bases). V shed 3 bases and J shed 0 bases, with 11 bases lying between them. Germline CDR1 is MNHNS and CDR2 is SASEGT. This CDR3 contains 15 residues. The CDR3 bases are TGTGCCAGCAGTGATTTTACAGGCCCTAACTATGGCTACACCTTC. It codes for CASSDFTGPNYGYTF.

The chain is built from TRBV6-6 and TRBJ1-2; 9 bases fit TRBD1. V shed 6 bases, J shed 1 base, and the junction held 6 bases outside the gene matches. The CDR3 length is 15 residues. CDR1 MNHNY and CDR2 SVGAGI come from the germline V gene (reference sequence). The chain's CDR3 is CASRDPGQGNYGYTF. Here the CDR3 DNA reads TGTGCCAGCAGAGACCCGGGACAGGGTAACTATGGCTACACCTTC.

V is TRBV11-3 and J is TRBJ2-2; D is perhaps TRBD1 (7 bases). The V gene lost 1 base and the J gene lost 7 bases, with 13 bases spanning the gap. The V gene's germline CDR1 is SGHNT and CDR2 YENEEA. This CDR3 has 15 amino acids. CDR3 sequence reads: CASSLGTGGSGELFF. CDR3 nucleotides: TGTGCCAGCAGCTTAGGGACAGGAGGGAGCGGGGAGCTGTTTTTT.

The chain recombines TRBV5-1 with TRBJ2-4; D may be TRBD2 (6 bases). The CDR3 contains 16 residues. With 0 bases removed from V and 6 bases from J, the gap between germline ends came to 16 bases. Germline V gene lookup returns CDR1 SGHRS and CDR2 YFSETQ. CDR3 region: CASSLAGGRRGNIQYF. The CDR3 DNA is TGCGCCAGCAGCTTGGCCGGCGGCCGGAGGGGAAACATTCAGTACTTC.

The chain has TRBV6-6 and TRBJ1-1; tentative D call: TRBD1 (5 bases). The ends were cut back, 5 bases at V and 3 bases at J, with 13 bases in the middle. CDR1 is MNHNY, CDR2 SVGAGI, per germline (reference sequence). This CDR3 region has 14 residues. This CDR3 reads CASSPQGGYTEAFF. As DNA, the CDR3 is TGTGCCAGCAGTCCTCAGGGTGGGTACACTGAAGCTTTCTTT.

The count of this clone is one. The chain recombines TRBV5-6 with TRBJ1-5; a weak D match, TRBD1 (6 bases). V lost 3 bases to trimming and J lost 3 bases, with 16 bases between them. The CDR3 extends over 16 amino acids. The germline gives CDR1 SGHDT, CDR2 YYEEEE. The CDR3 DNA sequence: TGTGCCAGCAGCTGGGGGGGCGGCGGTCTCAATCAGCCCCAGCATTTT. Translated: CASSWGGGGLNQPQHF.

The chain recombines TRBV5-1 with TRBJ2-5; 10 bases are shared with TRBD1. Unmatched junction bases numbered 4, after V lost 4 bases and J lost 4 bases. Per the germline V gene, CDR1 is SGHRS and CDR2 is YFSETQ. CDR3 size: 14 residues. The CDR3 here is CASSPTGGAETQYF. As DNA, the CDR3 is TGCGCCAGCAGCCCGACAGGGGGCGCAGAGACCCAGTACTTC.

The chain has TRBV6-6 and TRBJ2-2; 8 bases agree with TRBD1. CDR1 and CDR2 (germline): MNHNY, SVGAGI (reference sequence). Trimming at V came to 6 bases and at J to 4 bases, leaving 7 bases not matched to a gene. The CDR3 loop spans 15 amino acids. The CDR3 reads CASSGQGLTTGELFF. CDR3 sequence (DNA): TGTGCCAGCAGCGGACAGGGTTTAACCACCGGGGAGCTGTTTTTT.

The chain uses TRBV7-3 and TRBJ2-2, with no clear D. V lost 1 base and J 1 base, leaving 4 bases between the germline ends. Per the germline V gene, CDR1 is SGHTA and CDR2 is FQGTGA. The CDR3 spans 14 residues. The CDR3 is CASSLIQNTGELFF. The CDR3 coding sequence is TGTGCCAGCAGCTTAATACAGAACACCGGGGAGCTGTTTTTT.

The CDR3 spells CASSQGGGRETQYF. DNA of the CDR3: TGTGCCAGCAGCCAAGGTGGGGGCCGAGAGACCCAGTACTTC. The V and J genes are TRBV4-2 and TRBJ2-5; a possible D gene is TRBD1 (6 bases). The CDR3 contains 14 residues. V lost 1 base, J lost 4 bases, and 10 bases lay in between. Germline V gene sequence: CDR1 LGHNA, CDR2 YNFKEQ.

The chain employs TRBV28 and TRBJ1-2; a possible D gene is TRBD1 (6 bases). V lost 10 bases and J lost 7, with 34 bases in between. Germline CDR1 reads MDHEN; CDR2 reads SYDVKM. The CDR3 has 18 residues. CDR3 coding DNA: TGTGCCACAGATAACAAAGGGACAAGACTCCTCCCGCTGGGTGGCTACACCTTC. It specifies CATDNKGTRLLPLGGYTF.

The gene calls are TRBV27 and TRBJ2-3, with 11 bases fitting TRBD2. The CDR3 is 18 amino acids. Per the germline V gene, CDR1 is MNHEY and CDR2 is SMNVEV (reference sequence). The trim removed 10 bases at V and 0 bases at J, leaving 15 bases unmatched. The CDR3 nucleotides are TGTGCCACCCAACAGGGGGCACTAGCGGGGGCCAGCACAGATACGCAGTATTTT. The encoded protein is CATQQGALAGASTDTQYF.

The chain recombines TRBV5-4 with TRBJ1-1, with D hard to call. Trimming took off 1 base at V and 4 bases at J, with 11 bases between the two ends. CDR3 length: 14 amino acids. Germline V CDR1 and CDR2: SGHNT, YYREEE (reference sequence). The CDR3 protein is CASSLNPPGTEAFF. For the CDR3, the DNA is TGTGCCAGCAGCTTGAACCCACCAGGCACTGAAGCTTTCTTT.

J is TRBJ2-2 and V is TRBV25-1; D perhaps matches TRBD2 (5 bases). Germline V gene sequence: CDR1 MGHDK, CDR2 SYGVNS. Trimming removed 3 bases from V and 6 bases from J, with 8 bases in between. This CDR3 has 13 residues. The CDR3 DNA reads TGTGCCAGCAGTGACCCTAGCCCCGGGGAGCTGTTTTTT. Amino acid sequence: CASSDPSPGELFF.

This clone is a singleton in its sample. V usage is TRBV6-6 and J usage is TRBJ1-2, with D maybe TRBD1 (5 bases). Per the germline V gene, CDR1 is MNHNY and CDR2 is SVGAGI (reference sequence). Trimming stripped 5 bases from V and 7 bases from J, with 11 bases between. CDR3 length: 12 amino acids. The CDR3 is CASSPSGLGYTF. CDR3 DNA sequence: TGTGCCAGCAGTCCTTCAGGGCTTGGCTACACCTTC.

The genes are TRBV2 and TRBJ2-7; 8 positions match TRBD2. CDR1 SNHLY and CDR2 FYNNEI come from the germline V gene. The CDR3 loop spans 13 amino acids. V gave up 6 bases and J gave up 2 bases; unmatched junction bases: 3. The CDR3 DNA is TGTGCCAGCAGGTCACTAGCGGCCTACGAGCAGTACTTC. This sequence encodes CASRSLAAYEQYF.